The subject of this entry is one T cell receptor (beta chain). What it binds is unknown. V shed 4 bases and J 9 bases; nucleotides not matched to a gene: 4. Germline V lookup: CDR1 SEHNR, CDR2 FQNEAQ (reference sequence). The CDR3 contains 14 residues. Only in-frame clones appear in the TCRdb table, and some are missing; sequencing was by immunoSEQ multiplex PCR. The sample holds about 50,000 clones, 75% to 90% seen once. The sample comes from a study of CD4+ T cells in melanoma. Overall study findings and caveats: A reported correlation linked neoantigen-specific CD4+ T cells to CD8+, macrophage and B cell function. Diverse differentiation states were reported for melanoma neoantigen-specific CD4+ T cells.

This clonotype was obtained from a human donor with melanoma. The chain couples TRBV7-9 to TRBJ1-6; 9 bases are a match to TRBD1. Sequencing was performed on peripheral blood. Written as DNA, the CDR3 is TGTGCCAGCAGCTCGGGACAGGGTTTTTCACCCCTCCACTTT. It translates to CASSSGQGFSPLHF.